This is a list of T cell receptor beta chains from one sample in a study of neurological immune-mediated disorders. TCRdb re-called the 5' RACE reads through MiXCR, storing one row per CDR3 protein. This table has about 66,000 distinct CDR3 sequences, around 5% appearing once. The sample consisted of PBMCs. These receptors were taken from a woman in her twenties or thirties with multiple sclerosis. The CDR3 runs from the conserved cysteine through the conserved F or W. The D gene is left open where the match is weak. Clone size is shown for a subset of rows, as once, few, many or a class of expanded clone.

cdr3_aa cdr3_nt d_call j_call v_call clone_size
CSARRSGQGFTGNQPQHF TGCAGTGCTAGACGCTCGGGACAGGGATTTACGGGCAATCAGCCCCAGCATTTT TRBD1 TRBJ1-5 TRBV20-1 many
CASSQDWRNPADTQYF TGCGCCAGCAGCCAAGATTGGAGGAACCCTGCAGATACGCAGTATTTT - TRBJ2-3 TRBV4-1 many
CSASDRGRGETQYF TGCAGTGCTTCGGACAGGGGGCGCGGAGAGACCCAGTACTTC TRBD1 TRBJ2-5 TRBV20-1 few
CSAGLVETQYF TGCAGTGCTGGACTTGTGGAGACCCAGTACTTC - TRBJ2-5 TRBV20-1 many
CASSGDGRSPGYTF TGTGCCAGCAGCGGGGACGGACGAAGTCCCGGCTACACCTTC - TRBJ1-2 TRBV9 many
CSARATDTQYF TGCAGTGCTAGAGCTACAGATACGCAGTATTTT - TRBJ2-3 TRBV20-1 few
CKLPTDTQYF TGCAAGCTGCCCACAGATACGCAGTATTTT - TRBJ2-3 TRBV20-1 many
CASSESRGESDTQYF TGTGCCAGCAGTGAGAGCCGGGGGGAGTCAGATACGCAGTATTTT TRBD2 TRBJ2-3 TRBV2 many
CASSQGLPSPLNF TGTGCCAGCAGCCAGGGACTTCCGTCACCCCTCAACTTT - TRBJ1-6 TRBV5-6 -
CASSEDRPSNQPQNF TGTGCCAGCAGTGAGGACAGACCTAGCAATCAGCCCCAGAATTTT - TRBJ1-5 TRBV28 many
CSARDLERGLYEQYF TGCAGTGCTAGAGATCTAGAGCGGGGGTTATACGAGCAGTACTTC TRBD2 TRBJ2-7 TRBV20-1 many
CASSLGRPNSPLHF TGTGCCAGCAGTTTAGGCAGGCCGAATTCACCCCTCCACTTT - TRBJ1-6 TRBV27 many
CASGRGDGTDTQYF TGCGCCAGCGGACGCGGGGATGGGACAGATACGCAGTATTTT - TRBJ2-3 TRBV5-1 many
CASSPQSTSADTQYF TGCGCCAGCAGTCCGCAGAGCACTAGCGCAGATACGCAGTATTTT TRBD2 TRBJ2-3 TRBV5-1 many
CSASGQGFSNQPQNF TGCAGTGCTAGCGGACAGGGGTTTAGCAATCAGCCCCAGAATTTT TRBD1 TRBJ1-5 TRBV20-1 many
CASSSMNPPTTDTQYF TGTGCCAGCAGCTCAATGAACCCCCCGACGACAGATACGCAGTATTTT - TRBJ2-3 TRBV7-2 many
CASSPLKPSETQYF TGTGCCAGCAGCCCACTGAAGCCTTCCGAGACCCAGTACTTC - TRBJ2-5 TRBV7-2 many
CASRDRYNSPLNF TGCGCCAGCAGGGACAGGTATAATTCACCCCTCAACTTT TRBD1 TRBJ1-6 TRBV10-2 many